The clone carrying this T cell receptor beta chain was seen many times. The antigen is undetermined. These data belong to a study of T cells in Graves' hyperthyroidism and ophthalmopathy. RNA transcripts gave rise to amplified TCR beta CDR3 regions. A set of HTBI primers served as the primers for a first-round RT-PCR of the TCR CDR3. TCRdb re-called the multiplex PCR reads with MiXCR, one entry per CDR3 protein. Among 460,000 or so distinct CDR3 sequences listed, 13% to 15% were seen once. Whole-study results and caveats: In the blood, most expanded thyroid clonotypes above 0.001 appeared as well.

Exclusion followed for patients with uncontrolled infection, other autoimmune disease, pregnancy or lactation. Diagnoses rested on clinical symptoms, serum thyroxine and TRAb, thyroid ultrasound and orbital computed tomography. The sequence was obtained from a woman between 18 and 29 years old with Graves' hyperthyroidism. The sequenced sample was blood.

The CDR3 region is CASSTGISDTQYF. The CDR3 DNA follows: TGTGCCAGCAGTACCGGGATATCAGATACGCAGTATTTT. This sequence joins TRBV6-2 or TRBV6-3 and TRBJ2-3, with D possibly being TRBD2 (5 bases). This CDR3 contains 13 residues. Germline V gene sequence: CDR1 MNHEY, CDR2 SVGEGT. V lost 5 bases to trimming and J lost 4 bases, with 10 bases between them.